The T cell receptor (beta chain) under discussion was sequenced for a study of cytomegalovirus exposure and HLA in healthy donors (dated by TCRdb to about 2017). Describing the broader study: According to an earlier analysis of a few hundred of the donors, about 190 million T cells yielded roughly 110 million unique TCR beta sequences and 276 Gb of sequence data. An early release that covered approximately 600 HLA-typed donors contained approximately 300 gigabases of sequencing data and 85 million to 100 million unique TCR sequences. The genetic ancestry cluster associated with self-reported Caucasian donors included approximately 85% of the 300 to 400 genotyped donors. The study was designed to test whether signatures of past pathogen exposure could be identified by cataloging public T cell receptors. The study used immunosequencing to profile the T cell repertoires of approximately 650 subjects and linked those repertoires to cytomegalovirus serostatus. A separate validation cohort of roughly 130 different subjects was used in addition to the approximately 640-subject first cohort. The study combined high-throughput TCR immunosequencing, statistical association of individual TCRs with disease status, and machine learning to predict cytomegalovirus infection status. In a later analysis, previously published TCR beta repertoires from 666 donors were re-analyzed and high-resolution HLA genotyping was added so that TCR occurrence patterns could be studied. The later analysis used no new phenotypic data to find candidate immune exposures, relying instead on TCR beta sequences and their occurrence across donors. To decide whether each TCR beta V gene segment behaved as functional or pseudogenic, an earlier analysis of some 540 of the donors relied on high-throughput TCR beta sequencing. Donor age, sex, ethnicity and CMV serostatus were collected together with the repertoire data. In a later genetic analysis, genome-wide SNP genotypes for about three fifths of the roughly 670 donors were used, and that subset was treated as a discovery cohort. All discovery cohort repertoires had been generated using a single sequencing platform. Class I and class II HLA loci were covered by the typing at four-digit resolution. The number of donors typed differed by locus, with 629-630 for A, B, C, DRB1 and DQB1, approximately 500 for DQA1, under 610 for DPA1, and around 450 for DPB1. Roughly five DR-DQ haplotypes were handled as single units for association and clustering, since linkage in the cohort was strong. On average, roughly 200,000 unique TCR beta nucleotide sequences were sequenced per donor among about 400 genotyped donors of the cohort, with roughly a sixth of those sequences being non-productive. Paper-wide results and their limitations: Across donors, most TCR sequences were observed very rarely, whereas some public TCRs were present in many individuals. Presence/absence analyses assumed roughly uniform sequencing depth across donors, an assumption that may not hold. A further reported finding was that TCR beta sequences accurately predicted the HLA-A and HLA-B alleles for most subjects in the first cohort. Linkage disequilibrium might explain the correlated functional status among segregating V segments, but an unknown experimental factor could not be ruled out. Assigning TCR associations to individual alleles was difficult when HLA alleles, especially DR and DQ, strongly co-occurred. According to a later genetic analysis, donors in an Asian-associated ancestry cluster had fewer N-insertions in productive TCRs than the roughly 660-donor mean. A group of highly shared sequence variants was considered likely to be a technical artifact of the sequencing pipeline. A few of the identified cytomegalovirus-associated TCR beta chains were confirmed in vitro to be specific for cytomegalovirus antigens. In the study, 150 to 200 TCR beta chains were listed as associated with cytomegalovirus. In this cohort, only TCR beta chains were sequenced, and detectable features were limited by the absence of alpha or paired-chain data. It was suggested by the authors that the approach could potentially be generalized to other disease states and immunological phenotypes. A later genetic analysis associated a missense DCLRE1C variant with V-gene and J-gene trimming of TCR beta chains, and an independent cohort replicated the association. In a later analysis, TCR association rates were found to vary across HLA loci, with the most associated TCRs seen for DRB1 alleles and the fewest for HLA-C alleles. The earlier analysis of around 600 of the donors excluded some 16 rarely observed V segments, including chromosome 9 orphons, because counts were too low. In a later analysis, some 17,000 TCR beta sequences were associated with specific HLA alleles at a false discovery rate of 0.05. A later analysis found that most CMV-associated TCR beta chains appeared HLA-restricted, with HLA associations seemingly driven largely by CMV exposure. According to a later analysis, parvovirus B19, influenza, CMV and Epstein-Barr virus appeared linked to several top co-occurrence clusters. The only immune exposure information available for the cohort was CMV serostatus. Compared with equally common non-associated chains, HLA-associated TCR beta chains in a later analysis were more clonally expanded and had lower generation probabilities. Because HLA typing was unavailable for some donors at each locus, only the typed subset was used in association tests. Cytomegalovirus status was reported to be diagnosed by the classifier with high specificity and sensitivity in both the original and validation cohorts. In an earlier analysis of under 600 of the donors, most TCR beta V segments were observed in productive rearrangements about 87% or about 30% of the time, broadly matching IMGT annotations.

In total, approximately 700 healthy bone marrow donors made up the cohort. All cohort members were sampled while nominally healthy, although unrecorded immune exposures were likely present. The donor tested CMV seronegative, placing the donor among the approximately 360 seronegative members of the cohort. Each donor provided a peripheral blood sample, and peripheral blood mononuclear cells were used for TCR beta sequencing. The Qiagen DNeasy Blood Extraction Kit was used to extract genomic DNA from the blood cell samples. Note on this clone: What this receptor recognizes is not known.

The library was produced with the immunoSEQ multiplex PCR assay. For the multiplex PCR, a mixture combining 60 forward primers for TCR Vbeta segments and 13 reverse primers for TCR Jbeta segments was used. A multiplex PCR assay on genomic DNA amplified the CDR3 region of rearranged TCR beta genes. Amplified TCR beta libraries were sequenced as 87-base-pair reads on the Illumina HiSeq System. The original pipeline was this. Across the roughly 700 repertoires, a later analysis counted 75 million to 90 million unique TCR beta chains, roughly 11 million of which were shared by at least two donors. A nearest-neighbor algorithm error-corrected the raw reads and collapsed the reads into unique sequences, merging closely related sequences to remove PCR and sequencing errors. To assign V, D and J gene segments, CDR3 sequences were aligned to IMGT reference sequences. Each retained sequence needed at least a six-nucleotide match to both a V gene segment and a J gene segment. A rearrangement was called productive if the CDR3 had no stop codons and remained in frame with V and J, and every other rearrangement was called non-productive. CDR3 was defined according to IMGT convention as the region running from the second conserved V-encoded cysteine to the conserved J-encoded phenylalanine. In an earlier analysis of approximately 590 of the donors, sequences lacking an unambiguous match to a single V gene segment were excluded. An earlier analysis of almost 600 of the donors classified V segments as functional when productive rearrangements were above 56.7% and as segregating when the standard deviation between donors was above 5%. To diagnose cytomegalovirus status from the catalog of TCR beta chain sequences, a statistical classification framework was built. V and J gene assignment, in a later analysis, came from comparing TCR nucleotide sequences with IMGT/GENE-DB human TR gene sequences. A later analysis assigned CDR3 sequences and most-parsimonious VDJ recombination scenarios with the TCRdist pipeline. In a later analysis, each TCR beta chain was defined by its CDR3 amino acid sequence together with its V-gene family, and reads lacking a unique V-gene family were excluded. As a way to deal with suspected cross-contamination and a sequencing artifact, a later analysis dropped over 550 nucleotide sequences that were highly shared and had low generation probability. In a later analysis, a clonal expansion index for each public chain was calculated from normalized within-repertoire ranks of inferred template counts. In a later analysis, generation probabilities were computed with a VDJ recombination model fitted to out-of-frame rearrangements, and the resulting probabilities were checked against IGoR. A later analysis scored TCR-TCR, TCR-HLA and TCR-CMV co-occurrence with hypergeometric tests, applying a repertoire-size bias correction to TCR pairs. False discovery rates were estimated in a later analysis by permuting HLA or CMV assignments 20 times. In a later analysis, co-occurring TCRs were grouped using DBSCAN, with TCRdist sequence similarity added in when clustering inside HLA-allele-positive subsets. Co-occurrence clustering excluded repertoires with fewer than 30,000 or more than 120,000 public chains, plus five with anomalous nucleotide sharing. The immuneACCESS repertoire file appears here via TCRdb, limited to in-frame rearrangements. These files lack a portion of the clones; in checked studies, under half of the deficit traces to unresolved V genes, and the cause of the others is not known. The DNA was the basis for D and trimming; V, J and clone size are from that table. The sample table gives about 140,000 clones. The ten largest clones represent over 2% of the sample.

What was sequenced was PBMCs. The source of this sequence is a woman under 30 in good health and CMV-seronegative.

The DNA is as follows: TGCGCCAGCTCCCGAAGTCCCGGGTTAGAAGAGACCCAGTACTTC. This translates into CASSRSPGLEETQYF. The V and J segments used are TRBV5-1 and TRBJ2-5; the D gene cannot be resolved reliably. From the germline V gene, CDR1 is SGHRS and CDR2 is YFSETQ. V is cut by 7 bases and J by 3 bases, and the space between the germline ends is 19 bases. Including cysteine and phenylalanine, the CDR3 has 15 amino acids. The sequence is cut down to CDR3 DNA, 45 bases in frame from base 1. Reference TRBV5-1 and TRBJ2-5 genes cover what lies past the CDR3, so the full variable domain is KAGVTQTPRYLIKTRGQQVTLSCSPISGHRSVSWYQQTPGQGLQFLFEYFSETQRNKGNFPGRFSGRQFSNSRSEMNVSTLELGDSALYLCASSRSPGLEETQYFGPGTRLLVL.